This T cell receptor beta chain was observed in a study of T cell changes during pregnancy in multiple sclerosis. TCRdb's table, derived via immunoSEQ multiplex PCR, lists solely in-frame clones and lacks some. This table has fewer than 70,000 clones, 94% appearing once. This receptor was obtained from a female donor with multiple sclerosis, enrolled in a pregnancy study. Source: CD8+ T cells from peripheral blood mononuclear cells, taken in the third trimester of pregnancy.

The CDR3 loop reads CASSRTSGSGDEQFF. The CDR3 region has the DNA TGTGCCAGCAGCCGGACTAGCGGGAGCGGAGATGAGCAGTTCTTC. This chain connects TRBV7-9 to TRBJ2-1, with TRBD2 matching over 13 bases. This CDR3 region has 15 residues. V dropped 5 bases and J dropped 8; count of bases not matched to a gene: 6. The germline V gene has CDR1 SEHNR and CDR2 FQNEAQ (reference sequence).